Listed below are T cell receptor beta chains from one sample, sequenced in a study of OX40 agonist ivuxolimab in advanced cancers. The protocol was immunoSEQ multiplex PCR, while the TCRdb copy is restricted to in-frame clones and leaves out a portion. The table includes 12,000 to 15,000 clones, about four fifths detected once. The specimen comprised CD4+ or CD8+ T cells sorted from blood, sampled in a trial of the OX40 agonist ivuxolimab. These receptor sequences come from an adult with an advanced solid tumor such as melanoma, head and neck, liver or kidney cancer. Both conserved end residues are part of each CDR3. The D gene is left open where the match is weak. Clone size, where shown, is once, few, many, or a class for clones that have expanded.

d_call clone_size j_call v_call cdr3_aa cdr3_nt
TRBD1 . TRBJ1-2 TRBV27 CASSLTGGSNYGYTF TGTGCCAGCAGTCTAACAGGGGGCAGCAACTATGGCTACACCTTC
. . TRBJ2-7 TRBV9 CASSVGGGAGYEQYF TGTGCCAGCAGCGTAGGCGGTGGGGCTGGTTACGAGCAGTACTTC
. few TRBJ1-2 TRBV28 CASSIWVDGYTF TGTGCCAGCAGTATTTGGGTCGATGGCTACACCTTC
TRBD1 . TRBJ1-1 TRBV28 CASSYAGGSTEAFF TGTGCCAGCAGTTACGCAGGGGGAAGCACTGAAGCTTTCTTT
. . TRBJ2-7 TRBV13 CASSLETLGSSYEQYF TGTGCCAGCAGCTTAGAAACTTTAGGTAGCTCCTACGAGCAGTACTTC
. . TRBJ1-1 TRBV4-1 CASSQPTTGNTEAFF TGCGCCAGCAGCCAACCAACGACAGGGAACACTGAAGCTTTCTTT
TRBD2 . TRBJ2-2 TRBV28 CASQGLEDTGELFF TGTGCCAGCCAGGGACTAGAAGACACCGGGGAGCTGTTTTTT
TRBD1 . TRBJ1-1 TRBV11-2 CASSSTTGGNTEAFF TGTGCCAGCAGCTCCACTACAGGGGGGAACACTGAAGCTTTCTTT
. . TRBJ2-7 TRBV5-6 CASSLASYEQYF TGTGCCAGCAGCTTGGCCTCCTACGAGCAGTACTTC
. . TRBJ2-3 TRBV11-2 CASSLGDQAADTQYF TGTGCCAGCAGCTTAGGGGACCAAGCGGCAGATACGCAGTATTTT
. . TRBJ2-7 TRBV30 CAWGDSNYEQYF TGTGCCTGGGGGGACTCGAACTACGAGCAGTACTTC
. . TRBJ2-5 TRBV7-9 CASSLQGRLETQYF TGTGCCAGCAGCTTACAGGGCCGGTTAGAGACCCAGTACTTC
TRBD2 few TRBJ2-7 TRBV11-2 CASSQIAGEPNSYEQYF TGTGCCAGCAGCCAGATAGCGGGGGAACCTAACTCCTACGAGCAGTACTTC
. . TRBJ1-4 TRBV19 CASSLRARGSNEKLFF TGTGCCAGTAGTCTACGGGCCCGCGGTTCGAATGAAAAACTGTTTTTT
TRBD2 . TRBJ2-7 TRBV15 CATSRGTSSPSRQYF TGTGCCACCAGCAGAGGGACTAGTTCTCCGTCAAGGCAGTACTTC
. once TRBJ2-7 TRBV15 CATSEQSYEQYF TGTGCCACCAGCGAGCAGAGCTACGAGCAGTACTTC
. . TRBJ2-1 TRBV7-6 CASASTGNEQFF TGTGCCAGCGCGTCCACCGGCAATGAGCAGTTCTTC
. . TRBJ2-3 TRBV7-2 CASSYVGEADTQYF TGTGCCAGCAGCTACGTTGGGGAGGCAGATACGCAGTATTTT
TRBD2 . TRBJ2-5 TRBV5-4 CASSSQRGETQYF TGTGCCAGCAGCTCCCAGCGGGGAGAGACCCAGTACTTC
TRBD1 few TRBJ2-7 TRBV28 CASSSWTGEGEQYF TGTGCCAGCAGTTCGTGGACAGGGGAGGGGGAGCAGTACTTC
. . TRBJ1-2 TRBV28 CASSLFGRLTDLNYGYTF TGTGCCAGCAGTTTATTCGGGAGGTTGACAGACTTAAACTATGGCTACACCTTC
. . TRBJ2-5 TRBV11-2 CASSLTETQYF TGTGCCAGCAGCTTAACGGAGACCCAGTACTTC
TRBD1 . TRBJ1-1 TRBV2 CASMGRGYTEAFF TGTGCCAGCATGGGCAGGGGGTACACTGAAGCTTTCTTT
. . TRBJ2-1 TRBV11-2 CASSLLPPEQFF TGTGCCAGCAGCTTACTCCCCCCCGAGCAGTTCTTC
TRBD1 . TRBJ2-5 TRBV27 CASSLGTGLETQYF TGTGCCAGCAGTTTAGGGACAGGACTAGAGACCCAGTACTTC
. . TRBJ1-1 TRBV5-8 CASSLVGNLNTEAFF TGTGCCAGCAGCTTGGTGGGGAACTTGAACACTGAAGCTTTCTTT
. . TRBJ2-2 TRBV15 CATSRDLTWNTGELFF TGTGCCACCAGCAGAGATCTCACATGGAACACCGGGGAGCTGTTTTTT
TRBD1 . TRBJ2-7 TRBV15 CATSRQGQGGQTYEQYF TGTGCCACCAGCAGACAAGGACAGGGGGGGCAGACCTACGAGCAGTACTTC
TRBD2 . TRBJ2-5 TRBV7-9 CASSQDFPLAGGLPYF TGCGCCAGCAGCCAAGATTTCCCCCTGGCGGGGGGGCTCCCGTACTTC
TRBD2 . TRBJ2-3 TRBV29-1 CSEEGPGLAEPNTQYF TGCAGCGAGGAGGGGCCTGGACTAGCGGAACCAAATACGCAGTATTTT
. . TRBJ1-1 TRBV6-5 CASTLQVGYTEAFF TGTGCCAGCACCTTACAGGTCGGCTACACTGAAGCTTTCTTT
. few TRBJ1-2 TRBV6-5 CASSYSRADYGYTF TGTGCCAGCAGTTACTCACGGGCCGACTATGGCTACACCTTC
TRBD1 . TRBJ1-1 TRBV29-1 CSVVGTGMNTEAFF TGCAGCGTTGTGGGGACAGGGATGAACACTGAAGCTTTCTTT
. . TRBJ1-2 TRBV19 CASSMTGVYGYTF TGTGCCAGTAGTATGACGGGGGTCTATGGCTACACCTTC